Below are 8 T cell receptor beta chains sequenced from a single sample in a study of T-cell memory formation after mild COVID-19 (TCRdb year 2021). Library construction relied on 5' RACE. The listed sequencing device is Illumina NovaSeq 6000. TCRdb took the public reads, trimmed them with fastp at Q25, ran MiXCR for clone calling and kept in-frame beta chains. A single entry per CDR3 protein holds the most common genes and DNA from its merged rows. The sample table lists about 250,000 distinct CDR3 sequences, 15% of them with a count of one. Of the sample, under 2.5% falls within the top ten clones. The specimen sequenced was PBMCs or a T cell subset sorted from them (not recorded which). The receptor set was obtained from an adult woman who had mild COVID-19 (a few samples of this study predate the infection). The sample titles of this study are shuffled in the database, so cell type and time point are left out; the donor was told from shared clones.

This clonotype has just a few counts. The rearrangement uses TRBV13 and TRBJ2-1, with 11 bases that match TRBD2. Trimming at V came to 5 bases and at J to 7 bases, leaving 13 bases not matched to a gene. The CDR3 is 17 residues long. Germline V gene sequence: CDR1 PRHDT, CDR2 FYEKMQ (reference sequence). This CDR3 reads CASSPGVLAGGGNEQFF. CDR3 DNA: TGTGCCAGCAGCCCTGGGGTGCTAGCGGGAGGTGGTAATGAGCAGTTCTTC.

The V call is TRBV2, the J call TRBJ2-3, with TRBD2 matching over 7 bases. Trimming at V came to 4 bases and at J to 8 bases, leaving 12 bases not matched to a gene. The length of the CDR3 is 15 residues. Germline CDR1 is SNHLY and CDR2 is FYNNEI. The CDR3 nucleotides read TGTGCCAGCAGTGGGGTAGCGGGCCTGGCAGGTACGCAGTATTTT. Its protein is CASSGVAGLAGTQYF.

By share of the sample, this clonotype is medium-sized (0.01 to 0.1%). This sequence joins TRBV3-1 and TRBJ1-1, with D perhaps matching TRBD1 (6 bases). The ends were cut back, 8 bases at V and 6 bases at J, with 10 bases in the middle. This CDR3 is built from 11 residues. The germline gives CDR1 LGHDT, CDR2 YNNKEL (reference sequence). The CDR3 sequence is CASRGGAEAFF. The CDR3 nucleotides are TGTGCCAGCCGGGGGGGCGCTGAAGCTTTCTTT. The variable domain in full, with the rest retrieved from reference TRBV3-1 and TRBJ1-1, is DTAVSQTPKYLVTQMGNDKSIKCEQNLGHDTMYWYKQDSKKFLKIMFSYNNKELIINETVPNRFSPKSPDKAHLNLHINSLELGDSAVYFCASRGGAEAFFGQGTRLTVV.

V and J are TRBV2 and TRBJ2-1; TRBD1 agrees at 8 bases. The junction had 8 bases not matched to a gene; V was cut back by 6 bases and J by 4 bases. From germline, CDR1 is SNHLY and CDR2 FYNNEI. This CDR3 is built from 15 residues. The CDR3 DNA sequence: TGTGCCAGCAGGATACAGGGGGTTATATACAATGAGCAGTTCTTC. This codes for CASRIQGVIYNEQFF. Full variable domain (rest looked up from reference TRBV2 and TRBJ2-1): EPEVTQTPSHQVTQMGQEVILRCVPISNHLYFYWYRQILGQKVEFLVSFYNNEISEKSEIFDDQFSVERPDGSNFTLKIRSTKLEDSAMYFCASRIQGVIYNEQFFGPGTRLTVL.

CDR3 DNA sequence: TGTGCCAGCAGCCCCACTAGCGGGCAATCCTACGAGCAGTACTTC. Translated, it gives CASSPTSGQSYEQYF. The chain has TRBV7-8 and TRBJ2-7; 9 bases line up with TRBD2. The CDR3 has 15 residues. Trimming cost V 5 bases and J 1 base; bases outside gene matches: 6. CDR1 is SGHVS, CDR2 FQNEAQ, per germline.

This clonotype was seen ten or more times. The J gene is TRBJ2-2, the V gene TRBV19, with TRBD1 matching over 7 bases. J lost 1 base, V lost 5 bases, and 4 bases had no gene match. Germline-derived CDR1 and CDR2 are LNHDA and SQIVND (reference sequence). The length of the CDR3 is 15 residues. The CDR3 DNA is TGTGCCAGTAGTTCAACAGGGGTGAACACCGGGGAGCTGTTTTTT. This translates into CASSSTGVNTGELFF.

V gene TRBV12-3 or TRBV12-4 combines with J gene TRBJ2-7; D may be TRBD1 or TRBD2 (5 bases each). Trimming took off 6 bases at V and 4 bases at J, with 16 bases between the two ends. The CDR3 consists of 14 residues. The DNA for the CDR3 is TGTGCCAGCAGGCGATCAGGGTGGGGGTACGAGCAGTACTTC. This codes for CASRRSGWGYEQYF.

V is TRBV7-3 and J is TRBJ2-1; 9 bases align to TRBD1. The CDR3 has 13 residues. V was clipped by 5 bases and J by 5 bases; unmatched bases: 1. Germline V lookup: CDR1 SGHTA, CDR2 FQGTGA. The CDR3 DNA reads TGTGCCAGCAGCGGGGACAGGGACAATGAGCAGTTCTTC. Protein product: CASSGDRDNEQFF.